The 12 T cell receptor beta chains listed next were all sequenced from one sample in a study of blood T cell repertoires in COVID-19. The protocol was immunoSEQ multiplex PCR, while the TCRdb copy is restricted to in-frame clones and leaves out a portion. The sample contains 150,000 to 200,000 clones, about four fifths of which appear only once. The sample comprised PBMCs or T cells enriched from blood (not recorded which). Every receptor here comes from a woman aged 55-69 years who had recovered from COVID-19.

The J gene is TRBJ1-1, the V gene TRBV6-1; D may be TRBD1 (5 bases). The germline V and J ends were trimmed by 2 bases and 5 bases, with 18 bases remaining between them. CDR3 length equals 16 residues. Germline CDR1 and CDR2: MNHNS and SASEGT. CDR3 DNA sequence: TGTGCCAGCAGTGAATTGGGACCTCGGGGGGGGACTGAAGCTTTCTTT. It yields the protein CASSELGPRGGTEAFF.

This clone was counted ten times or more. The V and J genes are TRBV2 and TRBJ2-5, with no clear D. CDR3 size: 13 residues. Trimming shortened V by 7 bases and J by 5 bases, and 14 bases separated the two germline ends. Looked up from germline, CDR1 is SNHLY and CDR2 is FYNNEI. DNA for the CDR3: TGTGCCAGCACCCGGCCTCCTAGGGAGACCCAGTACTTC. Protein product: CASTRPPRETQYF.

The chain employs TRBV4-1 and TRBJ1-3; 7 nucleotides align to TRBD1. This CDR3 is 16 amino acids long. Germline V gene sequence: CDR1 MGHRA, CDR2 YSYEKL. V shed 0 bases and J 4 bases; nucleotides not matched to a gene: 6. The CDR3 DNA is TGCGCCAGCAGCCAAGATCCGACAGGGCGGGGAAACACCATATATTTT. Translated, it gives CASSQDPTGRGNTIYF.

This sequence joins TRBV25-1 and TRBJ2-7; 8 positions match TRBD2. Trimming at V came to 5 bases and at J to 2 bases, leaving 8 bases not matched to a gene. The length of the CDR3 is 15 residues. Germline CDR1 MGHDK, CDR2 SYGVNS. CDR3 in amino acids: CASSTSGGAAYEQYF. In DNA, the CDR3 is TGTGCCAGCAGTACTTCCGGGGGGGCGGCCTACGAGCAGTACTTC.

The J gene is TRBJ2-7, the V gene TRBV7-2; the match to TRBD1 covers 8 bases. V was pared by 1 base and J by 2 bases, with 4 bases of the junction left unmatched. Germline V gene data show CDR1 as SGHTA and CDR2 as FQGNSA. This CDR3 is 15 amino acids long. This CDR3 reads CASSLEGQETYEQYF. As DNA, the CDR3 is TGTGCCAGCAGCTTAGAGGGACAGGAAACCTACGAGCAGTACTTC. The entire variable domain, with the rest obtained from reference TRBV7-2 and TRBJ2-7, is as follows: GAGVSQSPSNKVTEKGKDVELRCDPISGHTALYWYRQSLGQGLEFLIYFQGNSAPDKSGLPSDRFSAERTGGSVSTLTIQRTQQEDSAVYLCASSLEGQETYEQYFGPGTRLTVT.

This rearrangement joins TRBV2 to TRBJ1-5; D is unclear. The V gene lost 11 bases and the J gene lost 0 bases, with 11 bases spanning the gap. The CDR3 runs to 13 residues. The V gene's germline CDR1 is SNHLY and CDR2 FYNNEI. The CDR3 DNA follows: TGTGCCGCCGGTGAGTTTAGCAATCAGCCCCAGCATTTT. Its translation is CAAGEFSNQPQHF.

This sequence joins TRBV27 and TRBJ2-3, with 8 bases lining up with TRBD2. Germline V gives CDR1 MNHEY, CDR2 SMNVEV (reference sequence). V shed 6 bases, J shed 3 bases, and the junction held 8 bases outside the gene matches. The CDR3 consists of 15 residues. Written as DNA, the CDR3 is TGTGCCAGCAGATCGGGGGGACTAGAAACAGATACGCAGTATTTT. This encodes CASRSGGLETDTQYF.

This chain links TRBV25-1 with TRBJ1-2, with D uncertain. In germline, CDR1 is MGHDK, CDR2 SYGVNS. Between the trimmed V and J ends, which lost 6 bases and 1 base, there was a span of 18 bases. The CDR3 contains 16 residues. CDR3: CASSPLDFPLNYGYTF. As DNA, the CDR3 is TGTGCCAGCAGCCCCTTAGACTTTCCCCTTAACTATGGCTACACCTTC.

The V call is TRBV20-1, the J call TRBJ1-2, with 7 bases that match TRBD1. Losses at the gene ends were 3 bases for V and 7 bases for J; bases not matched to a gene: 11. The CDR3 runs 14 residues. Germline loops: CDR1 DFQATT, CDR2 SNEGSKA (reference sequence). The CDR3 nucleotides read TGCAGTGCTAGTACGACAACAGGGGACAGTGGCTACACCTTC. Translated: CSASTTTGDSGYTF.

Only one count was recorded for this clone. V usage is TRBV30 and J usage is TRBJ1-6; TRBD1 matches 7 bases. The ends lost 5 bases at V and 8 bases at J; junction bases unmatched: 9. This CDR3 spans 14 amino acids. The germline V gene has CDR1 GTSNPN and CDR2 SVGIG (reference sequence). CDR3 bases: TGTGCCTGGGGACCCGGGACAGAGGATTCACCCCTCCACTTT. Encoded protein: CAWGPGTEDSPLHF.

The rearrangement uses TRBV6-5 and TRBJ1-2, with D maybe TRBD1 (6 bases). The germline V gene encodes CDR1 MNHEY and CDR2 SVGAGI. The ends were cut back, 6 bases at V and 8 bases at J, with 22 bases in the middle. This CDR3 is 15 amino acids long. The CDR3 DNA reads as TGTGCCAGCAGGGACTTGACACAGGGCCTTAAAGGCTACACCTTC. Its translation is CASRDLTQGLKGYTF.

This clone was seen just once. The J gene is TRBJ1-2, the V gene TRBV19, with 7 bases aligning to TRBD1. The J segment lost 7 bases and the V segment lost 1 base, leaving 6 bases of the junction unmatched. CDR3 length: 14 residues. Germline V gene sequence: CDR1 LNHDA, CDR2 SQIVND (reference sequence). CDR3: CASSIGGTALGYTF. DNA for the CDR3: TGTGCCAGTAGTATAGGTGGGACAGCTCTTGGCTACACCTTC. Based on the CDR3 plus reference TRBV19 and TRBJ1-2, the full variable domain is DGGITQSPKYLFRKEGQNVTLSCEQNLNHDAMYWYRQDPGQGLRLIYYSQIVNDFQKGDIAEGYSVSREKKESFPLTVTSAQKNPTAFYLCASSIGGTALGYTFGSGTRLTVV.